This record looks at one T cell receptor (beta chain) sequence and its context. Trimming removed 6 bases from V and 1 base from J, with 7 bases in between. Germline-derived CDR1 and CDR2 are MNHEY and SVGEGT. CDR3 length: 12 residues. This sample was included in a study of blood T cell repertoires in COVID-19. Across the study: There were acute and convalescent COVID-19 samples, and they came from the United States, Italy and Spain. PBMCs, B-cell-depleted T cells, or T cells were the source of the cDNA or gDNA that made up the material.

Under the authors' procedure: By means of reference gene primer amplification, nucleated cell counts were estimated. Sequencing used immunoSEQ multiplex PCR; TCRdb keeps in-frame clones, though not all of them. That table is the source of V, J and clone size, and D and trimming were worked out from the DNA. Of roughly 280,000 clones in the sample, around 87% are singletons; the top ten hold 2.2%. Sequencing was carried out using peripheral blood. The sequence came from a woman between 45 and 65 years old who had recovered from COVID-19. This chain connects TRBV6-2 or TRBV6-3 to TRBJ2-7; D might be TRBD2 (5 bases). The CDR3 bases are TGTGCCAGCAGCCGAGGGTCCTACGAGCAGTACTTC. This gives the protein CASSRGSYEQYF.